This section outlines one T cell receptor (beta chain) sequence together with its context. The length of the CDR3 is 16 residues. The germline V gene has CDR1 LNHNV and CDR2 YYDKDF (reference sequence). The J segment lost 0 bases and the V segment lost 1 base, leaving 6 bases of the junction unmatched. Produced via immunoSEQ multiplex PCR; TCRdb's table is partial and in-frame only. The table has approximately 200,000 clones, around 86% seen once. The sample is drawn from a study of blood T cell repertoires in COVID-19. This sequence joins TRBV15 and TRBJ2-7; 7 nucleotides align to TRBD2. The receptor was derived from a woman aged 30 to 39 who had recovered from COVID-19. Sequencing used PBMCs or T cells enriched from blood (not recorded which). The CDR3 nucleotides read TGTGCCACCAGCAGAGGGTCGGGACTAACCTCCTACGAGCAGTACTTC. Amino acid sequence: CATSRGSGLTSYEQYF.